This T cell receptor beta chain was captured by sequencing in a study of T-cell reconstitution after alpha-beta-depleted transplantation in children. Findings of the study overall: Surviving thymic progenitors and recipient T cells were the source of high TCRbeta diversity at day 60 in some patients. Several hundred expanded graft clones reportedly were the source of alpha-beta T cells about two months after transplant. T-cell counts and diversity at one year post-transplant came mainly from newly produced T cells.

This clonotype has a count of ten or more. The antigen remains undetermined. The TCRbeta library was prepared with unique molecular identifiers. TCRdb re-called the PCR reads through MiXCR, storing one row per CDR3 protein. Here the sample spans about 830,000 distinct CDR3 sequences, under 20% being singletons. J was trimmed by 7 bases and V by 5 bases; bases with no gene match: 10. The CDR3 consists of 14 residues. Germline CDR1 SGHAT, CDR2 FQNNGV. This receptor was taken from a male patient aged 10-17 years who had a stem cell transplant for acute lymphoblastic leukemia, so the T cells may come from the graft donor. This specimen consisted of PBMCs, mostly from graft donor cells, obtained 360 days after TCRalphabeta/CD19-depleted stem cell transplant. This chain connects TRBV11-2 to TRBJ2-7, with 8 bases that match TRBD1. The CDR3 reads CASSQPGQGWEQYF. The CDR3 DNA follows: TGTGCCAGCAGCCAACCAGGACAGGGCTGGGAGCAGTACTTC.